This is a list of T cell receptor beta chains from one sample in a study of T cell changes during pregnancy in multiple sclerosis. Produced via immunoSEQ multiplex PCR; TCRdb's table is partial and in-frame only. The table shows about 40,000 clones, with around 90% occurring only once. The material sequenced was CD8+ T cells from peripheral blood mononuclear cells, taken in the first trimester of pregnancy. Receptors were obtained from a female donor with multiple sclerosis, enrolled in a pregnancy study. Both conserved end residues are part of each CDR3. D genes are given only for firm matches. Clone size, where shown, is once, few, many, or a class for clones that have expanded.

J,V,size,D,CDR3,DNA
TRBJ1-1,TRBV9,-,-,CASSGEDTEAFF,TGTGCCAGCAGCGGGGAGGACACTGAAGCTTTCTTT
TRBJ2-6,TRBV15,-,-,CATSRGDSGANVLTF,TGTGCCACCAGCAGAGGAGACTCTGGGGCCAACGTCCTGACTTTC
TRBJ1-2,TRBV9,-,TRBD1,CASTGTGINYGYTF,TGTGCCAGCACCGGGACAGGGATTAACTATGGCTACACCTTC
TRBJ1-1,TRBV6-5,few,TRBD1,CASNYRGGTEAFF,TGTGCCAGCAACTACAGGGGCGGCACTGAAGCTTTCTTT
TRBJ1-2,TRBV30,-,TRBD1,CAWSEGTGGANGYTF,TGTGCCTGGAGTGAAGGGACAGGGGGCGCCAACGGCTACACCTTC
TRBJ1-5,TRBV2,once,TRBD1,CAGPLGTGTNQPQHF,TGTGCCGGACCCCTCGGGACAGGGACAAATCAGCCCCAGCATTTT
TRBJ2-2,TRBV7-2,-,TRBD2,CASSLELAGQNTGELFF,TGTGCCAGCAGCCTCGAACTAGCGGGGCAGAACACCGGGGAGCTGTTTTTT
TRBJ2-1,TRBV10-2,once,TRBD2,CASSEMGLGRYEQFF,TGCGCCAGCAGTGAGATGGGACTAGGGAGGTATGAGCAGTTCTTC
TRBJ2-7,TRBV5-6,-,-,CASSLQGEQYF,TGTGCCAGCAGCCTGCAGGGGGAGCAGTACTTC
TRBJ2-1,TRBV7-9,-,TRBD1,CASSVPGQGIYEQFF,TGTGCCAGCAGCGTACCCGGACAGGGGATCTATGAGCAGTTCTTC